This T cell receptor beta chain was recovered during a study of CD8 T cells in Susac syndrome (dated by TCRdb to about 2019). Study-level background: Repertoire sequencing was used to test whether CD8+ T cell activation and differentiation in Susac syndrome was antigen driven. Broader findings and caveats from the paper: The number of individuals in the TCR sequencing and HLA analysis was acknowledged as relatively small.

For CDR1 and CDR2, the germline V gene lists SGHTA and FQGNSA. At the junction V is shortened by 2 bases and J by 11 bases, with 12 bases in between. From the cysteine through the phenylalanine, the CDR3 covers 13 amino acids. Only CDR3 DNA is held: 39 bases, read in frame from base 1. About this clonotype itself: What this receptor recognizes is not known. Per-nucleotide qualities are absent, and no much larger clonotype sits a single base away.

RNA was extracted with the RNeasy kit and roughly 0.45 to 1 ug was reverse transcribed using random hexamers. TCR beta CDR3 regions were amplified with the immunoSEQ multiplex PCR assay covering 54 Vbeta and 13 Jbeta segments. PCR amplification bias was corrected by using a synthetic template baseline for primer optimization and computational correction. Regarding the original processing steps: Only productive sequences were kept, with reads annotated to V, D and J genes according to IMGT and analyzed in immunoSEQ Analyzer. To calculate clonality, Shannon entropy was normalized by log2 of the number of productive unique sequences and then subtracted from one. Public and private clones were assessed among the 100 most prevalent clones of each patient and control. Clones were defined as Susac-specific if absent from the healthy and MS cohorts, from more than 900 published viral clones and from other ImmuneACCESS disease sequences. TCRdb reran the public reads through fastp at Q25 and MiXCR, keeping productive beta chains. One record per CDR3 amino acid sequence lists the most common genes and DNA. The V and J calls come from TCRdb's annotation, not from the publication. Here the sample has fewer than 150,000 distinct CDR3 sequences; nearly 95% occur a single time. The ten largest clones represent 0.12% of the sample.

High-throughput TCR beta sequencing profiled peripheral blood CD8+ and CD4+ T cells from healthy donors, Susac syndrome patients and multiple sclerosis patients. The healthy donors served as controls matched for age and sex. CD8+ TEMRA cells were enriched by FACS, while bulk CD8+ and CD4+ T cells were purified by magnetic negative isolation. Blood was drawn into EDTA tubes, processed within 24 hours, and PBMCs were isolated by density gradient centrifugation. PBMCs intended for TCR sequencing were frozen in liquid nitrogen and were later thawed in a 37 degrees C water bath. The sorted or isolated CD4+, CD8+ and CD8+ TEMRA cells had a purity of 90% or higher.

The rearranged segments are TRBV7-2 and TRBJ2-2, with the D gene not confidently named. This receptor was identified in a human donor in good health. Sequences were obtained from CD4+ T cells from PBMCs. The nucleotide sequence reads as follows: TGTGCCAGCAGCTTATCAGTCGCTAAAGAGCTGTTTTTT. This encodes CASSLSVAKELFF.